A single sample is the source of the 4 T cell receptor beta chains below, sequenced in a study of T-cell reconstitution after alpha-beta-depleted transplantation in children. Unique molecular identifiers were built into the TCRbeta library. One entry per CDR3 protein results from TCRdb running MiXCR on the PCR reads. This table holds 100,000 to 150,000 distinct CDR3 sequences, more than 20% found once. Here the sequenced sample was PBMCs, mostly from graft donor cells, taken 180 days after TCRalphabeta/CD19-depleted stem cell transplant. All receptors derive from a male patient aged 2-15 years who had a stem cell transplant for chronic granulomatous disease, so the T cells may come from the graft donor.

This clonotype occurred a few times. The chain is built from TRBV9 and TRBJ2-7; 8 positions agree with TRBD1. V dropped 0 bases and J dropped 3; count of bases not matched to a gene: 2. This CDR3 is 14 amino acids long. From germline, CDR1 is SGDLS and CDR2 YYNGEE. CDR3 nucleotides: TGTGCCAGCAGCGTAGGCGGACAGGGCTACGAGCAGTACTTC. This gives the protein CASSVGGQGYEQYF.

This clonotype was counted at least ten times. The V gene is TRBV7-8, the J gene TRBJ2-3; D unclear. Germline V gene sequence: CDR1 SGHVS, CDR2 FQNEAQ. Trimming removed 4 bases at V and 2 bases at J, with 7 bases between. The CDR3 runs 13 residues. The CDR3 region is CASSSMITDTQYF. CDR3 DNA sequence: TGTGCCAGCAGCTCGATGATCACAGATACGCAGTATTTT.

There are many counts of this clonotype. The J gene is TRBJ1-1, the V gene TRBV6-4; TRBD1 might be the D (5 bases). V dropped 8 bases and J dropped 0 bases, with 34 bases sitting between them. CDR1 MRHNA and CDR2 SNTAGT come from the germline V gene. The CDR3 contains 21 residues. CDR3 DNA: TGTGCCAGCCGGATGCTTACCGGGACTAAACACCGCATAAATATGAACACTGAAGCTTTCTTT. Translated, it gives CASRMLTGTKHRINMNTEAFF.

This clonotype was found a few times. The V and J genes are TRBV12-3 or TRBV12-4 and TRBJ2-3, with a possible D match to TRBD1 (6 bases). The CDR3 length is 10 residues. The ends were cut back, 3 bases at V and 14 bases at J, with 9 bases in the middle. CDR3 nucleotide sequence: TGTGCCAGCAGTTTTGGACAGCTGTATTTT. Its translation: CASSFGQLYF.